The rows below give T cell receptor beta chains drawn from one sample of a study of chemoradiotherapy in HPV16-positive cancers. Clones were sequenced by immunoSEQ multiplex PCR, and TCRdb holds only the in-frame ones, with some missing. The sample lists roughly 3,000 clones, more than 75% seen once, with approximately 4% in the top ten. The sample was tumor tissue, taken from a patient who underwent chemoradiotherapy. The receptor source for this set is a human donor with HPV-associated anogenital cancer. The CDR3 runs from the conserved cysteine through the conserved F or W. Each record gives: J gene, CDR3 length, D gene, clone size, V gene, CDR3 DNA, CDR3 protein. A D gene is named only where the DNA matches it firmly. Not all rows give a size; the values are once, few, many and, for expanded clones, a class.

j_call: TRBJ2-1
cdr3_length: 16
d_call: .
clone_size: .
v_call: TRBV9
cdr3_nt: TGTGCCAGCAGCGTAGGTACGACGAGCTCCTACAATGAGCAGTTCTTC
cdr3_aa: CASSVGTTSSYNEQFF

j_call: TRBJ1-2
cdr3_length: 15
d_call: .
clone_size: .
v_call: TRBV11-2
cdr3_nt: TGTGCCAGCAGCTTAGAGTCAAGCTCCAACTATGGCTACACCTTC
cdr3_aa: CASSLESSSNYGYTF

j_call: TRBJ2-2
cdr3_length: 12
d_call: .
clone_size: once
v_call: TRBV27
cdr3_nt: TGTGCCAGCAGTCCTTCGGCCGGGGAGCTGTTTTTT
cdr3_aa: CASSPSAGELFF

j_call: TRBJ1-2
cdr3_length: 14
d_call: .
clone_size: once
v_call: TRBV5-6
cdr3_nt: TGTGCCAGCAGCTTGGAAGTATCTAACTATGGCTACACCTTC
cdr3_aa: CASSLEVSNYGYTF

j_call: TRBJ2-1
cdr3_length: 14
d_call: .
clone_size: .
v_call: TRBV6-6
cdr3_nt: TGTGCCAGCAGGCGGGACAGCTCCTACAATGAGCAGTTCTTC
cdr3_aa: CASRRDSSYNEQFF

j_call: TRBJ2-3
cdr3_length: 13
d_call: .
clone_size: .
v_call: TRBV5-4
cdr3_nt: TGTGCCAGCCAACGGACGAACACAGATACGCAGTATTTT
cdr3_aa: CASQRTNTDTQYF

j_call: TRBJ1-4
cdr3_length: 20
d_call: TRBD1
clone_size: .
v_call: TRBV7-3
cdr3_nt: TGTGCCAGCAGCTTAGGTTGGCGTAGGACAGGGGGCGAAGTTGAAGAAAAACTGTTTTTT
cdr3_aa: CASSLGWRRTGGEVEEKLFF

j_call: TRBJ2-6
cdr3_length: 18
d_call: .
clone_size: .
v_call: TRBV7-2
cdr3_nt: TGTGCCAGCAGCTTATCTTACAGCGGTGTGTCTGGGGCCAACGTCCTGACTTTC
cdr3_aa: CASSLSYSGVSGANVLTF

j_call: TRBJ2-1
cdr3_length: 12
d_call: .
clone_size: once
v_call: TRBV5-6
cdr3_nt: TGTGCCAGCAGCTATCGGGGGGCGGAGCAGTTCTTC
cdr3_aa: CASSYRGAEQFF

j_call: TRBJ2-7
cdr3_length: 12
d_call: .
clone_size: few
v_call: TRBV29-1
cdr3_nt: TGCAGCGCACCGGGACAGCCGGGAGTGCAGTACTTC
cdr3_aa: CSAPGQPGVQYF

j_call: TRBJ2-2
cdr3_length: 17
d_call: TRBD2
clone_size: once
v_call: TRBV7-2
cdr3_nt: TGTGCCAGCAGCTTAGTTAGTGTCAGGGAGCGGGGCGGGGAGCTGTTTTTT
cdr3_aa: CASSLVSVRERGGELFF

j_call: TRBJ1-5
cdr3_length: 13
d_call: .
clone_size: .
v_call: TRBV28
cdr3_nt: TGTGCCAGCAGTTTATACGGGGATCAGCCCCAGCATTTT
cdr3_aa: CASSLYGDQPQHF

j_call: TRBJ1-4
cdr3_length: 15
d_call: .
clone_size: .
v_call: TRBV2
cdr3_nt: TGTGCCAGCACGGTAGGGCAGGCAACTAATGAAAAACTGTTTTTT
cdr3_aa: CASTVGQATNEKLFF

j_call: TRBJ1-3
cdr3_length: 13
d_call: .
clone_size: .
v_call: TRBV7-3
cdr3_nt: TGTGCCAGCAGCTTATCCTCTGGAAACACCATATATTTT
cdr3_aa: CASSLSSGNTIYF

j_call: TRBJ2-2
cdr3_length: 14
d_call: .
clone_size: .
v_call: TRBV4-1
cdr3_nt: TGCGCCAGCAGCCAAGGGACTGTCACCGGGGAGCTGTTTTTT
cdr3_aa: CASSQGTVTGELFF

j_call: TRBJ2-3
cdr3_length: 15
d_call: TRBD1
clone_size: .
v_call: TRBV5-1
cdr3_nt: TGCGCCAGCAGCCGAACAGGGGATTCGACAGATACGCAGTATTTT
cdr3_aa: CASSRTGDSTDTQYF

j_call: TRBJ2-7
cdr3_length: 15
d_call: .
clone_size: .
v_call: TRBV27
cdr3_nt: TGTGCCAGCAGTTTATCGGGCGATCCTTCCTACGAGCAGTACTTC
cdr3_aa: CASSLSGDPSYEQYF

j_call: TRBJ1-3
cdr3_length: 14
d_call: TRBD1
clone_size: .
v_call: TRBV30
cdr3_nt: TGTGCCTGGAGCACAGGGGAATCTGGAAACACCATATATTTT
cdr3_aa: CAWSTGESGNTIYF

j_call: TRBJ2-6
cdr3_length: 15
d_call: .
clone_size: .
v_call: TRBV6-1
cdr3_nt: TGTGCCAGCAGTGACAAAAACTCTGGGGCCAACGTCCTGACTTTC
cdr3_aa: CASSDKNSGANVLTF

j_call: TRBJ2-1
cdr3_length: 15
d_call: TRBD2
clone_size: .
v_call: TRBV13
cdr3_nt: TGTGCCAGCAGCTTACGGACTAGCGGTTACAATGAGCAGTTCTTC
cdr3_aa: CASSLRTSGYNEQFF

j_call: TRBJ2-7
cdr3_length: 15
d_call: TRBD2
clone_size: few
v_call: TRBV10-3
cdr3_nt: TGTGCCATCAGTCGGACTAGCGGGAGGTCGTACGAGCAGTACTTC
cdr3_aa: CAISRTSGRSYEQYF

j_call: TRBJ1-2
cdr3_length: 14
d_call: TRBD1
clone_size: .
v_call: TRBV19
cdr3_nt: TGTGCCAGTAGAGAAGCCGGGACAGGCTCATGGTACACCTTC
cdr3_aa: CASREAGTGSWYTF

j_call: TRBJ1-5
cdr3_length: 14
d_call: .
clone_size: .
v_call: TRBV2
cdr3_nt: TGTGCCAGCAGTACCGGGAATAGCAATCAGCCCCAGCATTTT
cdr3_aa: CASSTGNSNQPQHF

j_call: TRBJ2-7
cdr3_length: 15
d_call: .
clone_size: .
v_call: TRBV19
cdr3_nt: TGTGCCAGTAGGGAATCTGCCGGGTTTGCCTACGAGCAGTACTTC
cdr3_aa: CASRESAGFAYEQYF

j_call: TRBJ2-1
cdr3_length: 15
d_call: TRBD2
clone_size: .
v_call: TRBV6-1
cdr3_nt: TGTGCCAGCAGTGAGACTAGCGAGGCCTACAATGAGCAGTTCTTC
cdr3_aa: CASSETSEAYNEQFF